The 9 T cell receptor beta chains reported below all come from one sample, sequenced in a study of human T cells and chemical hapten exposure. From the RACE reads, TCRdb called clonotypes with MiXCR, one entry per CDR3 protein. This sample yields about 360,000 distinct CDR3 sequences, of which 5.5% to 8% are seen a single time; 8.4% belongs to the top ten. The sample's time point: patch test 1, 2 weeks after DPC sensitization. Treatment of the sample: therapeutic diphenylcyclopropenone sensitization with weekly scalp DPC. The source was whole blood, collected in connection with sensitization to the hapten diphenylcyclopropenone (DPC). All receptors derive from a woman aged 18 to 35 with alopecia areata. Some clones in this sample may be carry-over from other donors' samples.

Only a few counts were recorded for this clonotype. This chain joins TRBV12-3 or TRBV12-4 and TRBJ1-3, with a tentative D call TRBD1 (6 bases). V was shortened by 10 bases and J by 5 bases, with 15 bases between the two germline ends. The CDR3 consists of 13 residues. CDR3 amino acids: CATNRVDRNTIYF. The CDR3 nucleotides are TGTGCCACAAACAGGGTAGACAGAAACACCATATATTTT.

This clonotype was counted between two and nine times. CDR3 sequence (DNA): TGTGCCACCAGCAGCGGACTAGGCCCCTACGAGCAGTACTTC. Its protein product is CATSSGLGPYEQYF. The chain has TRBV15 and TRBJ2-7; 7 positions agree with TRBD2. Trimming removed 3 bases from V and 2 bases from J; junction bases left unmatched: 4. This CDR3 is built from 14 residues. In germline, CDR1 is LNHNV, CDR2 YYDKDF (reference sequence). The complete variable domain, with remaining parts taken from reference TRBV15 and TRBJ2-7, reads DAMVIQNPRYQVTQFGKPVTLSCSQTLNHNVMYWYQQKSSQAPKLLFHYYDKDFNNEADTPDNFQSRRPNTSFCFLDIRSPGLGDTAMYLCATSSGLGPYEQYFGPGTRLTVT.

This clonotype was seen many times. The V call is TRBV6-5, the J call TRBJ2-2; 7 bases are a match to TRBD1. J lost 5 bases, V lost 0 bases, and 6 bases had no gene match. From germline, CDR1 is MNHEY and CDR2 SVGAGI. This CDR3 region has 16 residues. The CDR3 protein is CASSYSLDRATGELFF. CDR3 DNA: TGTGCCAGCAGTTACTCCCTTGACAGGGCTACCGGGGAGCTGTTTTTT.

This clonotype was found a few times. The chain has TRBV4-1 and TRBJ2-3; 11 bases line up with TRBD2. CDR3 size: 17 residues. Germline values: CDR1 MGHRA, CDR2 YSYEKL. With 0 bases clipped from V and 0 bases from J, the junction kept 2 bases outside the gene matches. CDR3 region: CASSQELAGASTDTQYF. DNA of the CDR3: TGCGCCAGCAGCCAAGAACTAGCGGGGGCAAGCACAGATACGCAGTATTTT.

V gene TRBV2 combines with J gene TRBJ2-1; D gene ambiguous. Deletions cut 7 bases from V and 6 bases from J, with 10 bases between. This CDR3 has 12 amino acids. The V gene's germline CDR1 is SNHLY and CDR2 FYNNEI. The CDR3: CASKLQFNEQFF. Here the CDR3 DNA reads TGTGCCAGCAAACTCCAGTTCAATGAGCAGTTCTTC. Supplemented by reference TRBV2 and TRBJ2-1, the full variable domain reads EPEVTQTPSHQVTQMGQEVILRCVPISNHLYFYWYRQILGQKVEFLVSFYNNEISEKSEIFDDQFSVERPDGSNFTLKIRSTKLEDSAMYFCASKLQFNEQFFGPGTRLTVL.

The chain's CDR3 is CASSWDGGRSTEAFF. The CDR3 region has the DNA TGTGCCAGCAGCTGGGACGGGGGACGGTCCACTGAAGCTTTCTTT. The V gene is TRBV7-9, the J gene TRBJ1-1; the D gene is possibly TRBD1 (5 bases). In germline, CDR1 is SEHNR, CDR2 FQNEAQ (reference sequence). Trimming removed 4 bases from V and 4 bases from J, with 16 bases in between. CDR3 length: 15 amino acids.

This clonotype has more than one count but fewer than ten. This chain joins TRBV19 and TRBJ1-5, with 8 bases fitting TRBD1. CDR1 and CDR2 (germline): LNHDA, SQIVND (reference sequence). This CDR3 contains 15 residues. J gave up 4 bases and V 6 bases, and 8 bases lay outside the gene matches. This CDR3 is CASREGTGYNQPQHF. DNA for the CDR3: TGTGCCAGTAGGGAGGGGACAGGTTATAATCAGCCCCAGCATTTT.

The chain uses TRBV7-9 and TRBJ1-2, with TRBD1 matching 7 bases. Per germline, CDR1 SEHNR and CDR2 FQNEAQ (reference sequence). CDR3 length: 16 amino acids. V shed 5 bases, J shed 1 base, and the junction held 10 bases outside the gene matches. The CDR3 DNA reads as TGTGCCAGCAGCCGAAGGACAGGTTCGATTAACTATGGCTACACCTTC. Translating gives CASSRRTGSINYGYTF. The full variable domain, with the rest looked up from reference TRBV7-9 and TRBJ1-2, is DTGVSQNPRHKITKRGQNVTFRCDPISEHNRLYWYRQTLGQGPEFLTYFQNEAQLEKSRLLSDRFSAERPKGSFSTLEIQRTEQGDSAMYLCASSRRTGSINYGYTFGSGTRLTVV.

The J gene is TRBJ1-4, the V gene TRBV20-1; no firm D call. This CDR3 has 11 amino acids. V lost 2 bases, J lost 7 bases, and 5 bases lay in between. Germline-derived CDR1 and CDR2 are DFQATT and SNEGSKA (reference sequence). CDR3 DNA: TGCAGTGCTAGAACAGCTGAAAAACTGTTTTTT. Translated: CSARTAEKLFF.